This T cell receptor beta chain was captured by sequencing in a study of vaccination effects on CD4 cells after COVID-19. About the research overall: Antigen-specific CD4+ T cell clonotypes were called by their expansion after viral peptide-pool culture in ViraFEST. Participants completed two doses of the BNT162b2 or mRNA-1273 vaccine.

Subsequent to roughly 9 days of culture, CD4+ T cells were isolated. Among the vaccine recipients, none had a prior SARS-CoV-2 infection, and nucleocapsid antibodies were negative. Measured with immunoSEQ multiplex PCR; TCRdb has only the in-frame clones, and not every one. The sample carries tens of thousands of clones, 55% to 75% recorded once. Comment on this clone: What it binds is unknown. One end of the junction does not line up with germline, which may come from a read error.

The sample here was CD4+ T cells from PBMCs cultured without peptide, taken before COVID-19 vaccination. The receptor comes from a human donor who received a COVID-19 vaccine.

The CDR3 sequence is CASSPGQGQYNEQFF. The CDR3 bases are TGTGCTAGCAGCCCGGGGCAGGGGCAATACAATGAGCAGTTCTTC. V is TRBV7-7 and J is TRBJ2-1; a weak D match, TRBD1 (6 bases). The CDR3 length is 15 residues. From germline, CDR1 is SSHAT and CDR2 FNYEAQ (reference sequence).